Listed below are T cell receptor beta chains from one sample, sequenced in a study of beta chain features in type 1 diabetes. Measured with immunoSEQ multiplex PCR; TCRdb has only the in-frame clones, and not every one. Of some 150,000 clones listed, 6.9% were seen once; the top ten hold about 1.4%. The specimen sequenced was central memory CD4+ T cells from blood. The origin of the receptors is a woman aged 25 to 39 in good health. Each CDR3 is given with its conserved first and last residue. Each record gives: V gene, D gene, J gene, clone size, CDR3 protein, CDR3 DNA. A D gene is named only where the DNA matches it firmly. Size values are once, few and many counts, or a class for expanded clones, and some rows have none.

TRBV19,NA,TRBJ2-6,NA,CASSIAGSGANVLTF,TGTGCCAGTAGTATTGCCGGCTCTGGGGCCAACGTCCTGACTTTC
TRBV11-3,NA,TRBJ2-1,NA,CASSHREGEQFF,TGTGCCAGCAGCCACCGAGAGGGTGAGCAGTTCTTC
TRBV7-2,TRBD2,TRBJ2-1,NA,CASSLAPGLAGEHEQFF,TGTGCCAGCAGCTTAGCTCCAGGACTAGCGGGAGAGCATGAGCAGTTCTTC
TRBV2,NA,TRBJ2-2,NA,CASSGQKTGELFF,TGTGCCAGCAGTGGTCAGAAAACCGGGGAGCTGTTTTTT
TRBV5-1,NA,TRBJ2-3,NA,CASTRQTNPTDTQYF,TGCGCCAGCACGCGACAGACCAACCCCACAGATACGCAGTATTTT
TRBV28,NA,TRBJ1-2,few,CASSKQQSYGYTF,TGTGCCAGCAGTAAACAACAGTCCTATGGCTACACCTTC
TRBV28,NA,TRBJ2-3,few,CASTSHLGAGMGDTQYF,TGTGCCAGCACCTCCCACTTGGGCGCGGGGATGGGAGATACGCAGTATTTT
TRBV15,TRBD2,TRBJ2-7,few,CATSRDLTSGDYYEQYF,TGTGCCACCAGCAGAGATCTGACTAGCGGGGATTACTACGAGCAGTACTTC
TRBV28,NA,TRBJ2-3,NA,CASTADVGQGLWTQYF,TGTGCCAGCACCGCCGACGTCGGGCAGGGGCTATGGACGCAGTATTTT
TRBV14,TRBD1,TRBJ1-1,few,CASSGQGSTEAFF,TGTGCCAGCAGCGGACAGGGAAGCACTGAAGCTTTCTTT
TRBV6-1,TRBD1,TRBJ1-5,few,CASSDPQGASDSNQPQHF,TGTGCCAGCAGTGACCCACAGGGGGCCTCTGATAGCAATCAGCCCCAGCATTTT
TRBV7-2,TRBD1,TRBJ1-2,NA,CASSLSSGQGDYGYTF,TGTGCCAGCAGCTTATCCTCGGGACAGGGGGACTATGGCTACACCTTC
TRBV7-2,TRBD1,TRBJ2-1,many,CASSLVGTGGHEQFF,TGTGCCAGCAGCTTAGTGGGGACAGGGGGGCATGAGCAGTTCTTC
TRBV18,NA,TRBJ1-5,few,CASSQSMGLDQPQHF,TGTGCCAGCTCACAGTCGATGGGGCTGGATCAGCCCCAGCATTTT
TRBV10-3,NA,TRBJ2-5,few,CAILAAGGETQYF,TGTGCCATCCTGGCGGCAGGGGGGGAGACCCAGTACTTC
TRBV7-6,TRBD2,TRBJ2-1,NA,CASSLLTSGSRSEQFF,TGTGCCAGCAGCTTATTGACTAGCGGGAGTCGTAGTGAGCAGTTCTTC
TRBV18,NA,TRBJ2-1,many,CASSPRDEQFF,TGTGCCAGCTCACCGCGGGATGAGCAGTTCTTC
TRBV5-1,NA,TRBJ2-3,few,CASSSLGSPDTQYF,TGCGCCAGCAGCTCCCTGGGGAGCCCAGATACGCAGTATTTT
TRBV5-4,TRBD1,TRBJ2-7,NA,CASSLPGQSSYEQYF,TGTGCCAGCAGCTTACCGGGACAGAGCTCCTACGAGCAGTACTTC
TRBV11-2,TRBD1,TRBJ1-2,NA,CASSARPTGSYGYTF,TGTGCCAGCAGCGCACGACCGACAGGGTCCTATGGCTACACCTTC
TRBV6-1,TRBD1,TRBJ1-5,few,CASSEGQGHNQPQHF,TGTGCCAGCAGTGAGGGACAGGGTCACAATCAGCCCCAGCATTTT
TRBV29-1,NA,TRBJ1-2,few,CSVVVGPDNSNYGYTF,TGCAGCGTTGTTGTGGGGCCAGACAACTCCAACTATGGCTACACCTTC
TRBV5-1,TRBD1,TRBJ2-5,few,CASSVTGDRETQYF,TGCGCCAGCAGCGTAACAGGGGACCGGGAGACCCAGTACTTC
TRBV29-1,NA,TRBJ1-1,few,CSVVGDTEAFF,TGCAGCGTTGTAGGGGACACTGAAGCTTTCTTT
TRBV30,TRBD1,TRBJ2-5,many,CAWGPGQGVETQYF,TGTGCCTGGGGCCCGGGACAGGGGGTCGAGACCCAGTACTTC
TRBV18,NA,TRBJ2-7,many,CASSPPSTREQYF,TGTGCCAGCTCACCACCGTCGACTCGGGAGCAGTACTTC
TRBV27,TRBD1,TRBJ2-7,few,CASSFGQAVGEQYF,TGTGCCAGCAGTTTCGGACAGGCTGTCGGCGAGCAGTACTTC
TRBV18,NA,TRBJ1-1,NA,CASSPQETVNTEAFF,TGTGCCAGCTCACCCCAAGAGACAGTTAACACTGAAGCTTTCTTT
TRBV11-2,TRBD1,TRBJ2-7,few,CASSSINRDRSYEQYF,TGTGCCAGCAGCTCAATTAACCGGGACAGGTCTTACGAGCAGTACTTC
TRBV4-3,TRBD2,TRBJ2-7,few,CASSQAHHPTSGITYEQYF,TGCGCCAGCAGCCAAGCACACCACCCAACTAGCGGTATAACCTACGAGCAGTACTTC
TRBV6-1,TRBD1,TRBJ2-1,NA,CAGRQGNSYNEQFF,TGTGCCGGGAGACAGGGGAATTCCTACAATGAGCAGTTCTTC